In its sample, the clone carrying this T cell receptor (beta chain) was seen a few times. This entry comes from a study of T-cell reconstitution after alpha-beta-depleted transplantation in children. Unique molecular identifiers were built into the TCRbeta library. TCRdb re-called the PCR reads through MiXCR, storing one row per CDR3 protein. Counted here are about 350,000 distinct CDR3 sequences, 13% occurring once; the ten biggest clones make up around 4.5%. The germline V gene has CDR1 DFQATT and CDR2 SNEGSKA (reference sequence). The CDR3 spans 15 residues. V lost 0 bases and J 4 bases, leaving 12 bases between the germline ends.

This chain uses TRBV20-1 with TRBJ2-2; perhaps TRBD2 as D (7 bases). The sequencing here drew on PBMCs, taken from the stem cell graft. This receptor was taken from a human donor who donated a stem cell graft to a child with Fanconi anemia. This chain's CDR3 is CSARDGGPGTGELFF. CDR3 DNA sequence: TGCAGTGCTAGAGACGGGGGGCCGGGCACCGGGGAGCTGTTTTTT.